Below are 12 T cell receptor beta chains sequenced from a single sample in a study of cytomegalovirus exposure and HLA in healthy donors. The PCR ran on 60 Vbeta and 13 Jbeta primers. Sequenced by immunoSEQ multiplex PCR; TCRdb stores in-frame clones only, minus some. This sample has around 130,000 clones, with 75% to 90% found just once. Sequenced sample: PBMCs. The receptors derive from a man aged 25 to 40 in good health and CMV-seronegative.

This chain links TRBV7-2 with TRBJ2-4; tentatively, D is TRBD2 (5 bases). CDR1 and CDR2 from the germline V gene are SGHTA and FQGNSA. The CDR3 spans 14 residues. Trimming left V 1 base short and J 12 bases short, with 16 bases between. DNA for the CDR3: TGTGCCAGCAGCTTAGTGTTTATGGGAGAAACTCAGTACTTC. Translated: CASSLVFMGETQYF.

This clone was seen only a few times. CDR3 DNA sequence: TGTGCCAGCAGTGGGGGGGATGAGCAGTTCTTC. This sequence encodes CASSGGDEQFF. V is TRBV28 and J is TRBJ2-1, with 7 bases fitting TRBD2. The length of the CDR3 is 11 residues. The V segment lost 5 bases and the J segment 8 bases; nucleotides outside the gene matches: 0. CDR1 and CDR2 from the germline V gene are MDHEN and SYDVKM. Based on the CDR3 plus reference TRBV28 and TRBJ2-1, the full variable domain is DVKVTQSSRYLVKRTGEKVFLECVQDMDHENMFWYRQDPGLGLRLIYFSYDVKMKEKGDIPEGYSVSREKKERFSLILESASTNQTSMYLCASSGGDEQFFGPGTRLTVL.

The chain is built from TRBV19 and TRBJ1-1; 10 bases fit TRBD1. The germline V gene encodes CDR1 LNHDA and CDR2 SQIVND (reference sequence). The V segment lost 6 bases and the J segment 5 bases; nucleotides outside the gene matches: 9. This CDR3 has 15 amino acids. CDR3 DNA sequence: TGTGCCAGTAGCTTCGCCGGGACAGGGGCTACTGAAGCTTTCTTT. This translates into CASSFAGTGATEAFF. Filled out from reference TRBV19 and TRBJ1-1, the complete variable domain reads DGGITQSPKYLFRKEGQNVTLSCEQNLNHDAMYWYRQDPGQGLRLIYYSQIVNDFQKGDIAEGYSVSREKKESFPLTVTSAQKNPTAFYLCASSFAGTGATEAFFGQGTRLTVV.

The chain uses TRBV10-3 and TRBJ1-5; 11 positions match TRBD1. This CDR3 is 13 amino acids long. Germline CDR1 and CDR2: ENHRY and SYGVKD. V lost 11 bases, J lost 5 bases, and 5 bases stayed unmatched. The DNA of the CDR3 is TGTGCCGCGGGACAGGGGGAAGATCAGCCCCAGCATTTT. This sequence encodes CAAGQGEDQPQHF.

This chain connects TRBV9 to TRBJ2-3; no reliable D call. From germline, CDR1 is SGDLS and CDR2 YYNGEE. Trimming took off 3 bases at V and 1 base at J, with 12 bases between the two ends. CDR3 length equals 15 residues. This CDR3 is CASSGVSFGTDTQYF. The CDR3 DNA follows: TGTGCCAGCAGCGGCGTCTCCTTTGGCACAGATACGCAGTATTTT. Supplemented by reference TRBV9 and TRBJ2-3, the full variable domain reads DSGVTQTPKHLITATGQRVTLRCSPRSGDLSVYWYQQSLDQGLQFLIQYYNGEERAKGNILERFSAQQFPDLHSELNLSSLELGDSALYFCASSGVSFGTDTQYFGPGTRLTVL.

The V call is TRBV7-9, the J call TRBJ1-1, with a tentative D call TRBD1 (6 bases). The V end was cut by 1 base, the J end by 0 bases, with 9 bases between. This CDR3 contains 15 residues. Per the germline V gene, CDR1 is SEHNR and CDR2 is FQNEAQ (reference sequence). The CDR3 DNA reads as TGTGCCAGCAGCTTAGGAGGGGGTATGAACACTGAAGCTTTCTTT. It encodes CASSLGGGMNTEAFF.

J is TRBJ2-2 and V is TRBV10-1; D remains unclear. Trimming stripped 4 bases from V and 2 bases from J, with 5 bases between. CDR3 length equals 13 residues. In germline, CDR1 is WNHNN, CDR2 SYGVQD (reference sequence). CDR3 in amino acids: CASSGKNTGELFF. The CDR3 region has the DNA TGCGCCAGCAGTGGTAAAAACACCGGGGAGCTGTTTTTT.

The table lists this clone with a few counts. Written as DNA, the CDR3 is TGTGCCAGCGGAGACAGGCCGAACACTGAAGCTTTCTTT. This translates into CASGDRPNTEAFF. The chain joins TRBV19 to TRBJ1-1, with a possible D match to TRBD1 (6 bases). V lost 9 bases and J lost 1, with 12 bases in between. The CDR3 is made up of 13 amino acids. Germline CDR1 and CDR2: LNHDA and SQIVND (reference sequence).

The CDR3 here is CASSLSPTSGSSYNEQFF. The CDR3 DNA is TGTGCCAGCAGTTTATCTCCGACTAGCGGGAGCTCCTACAATGAGCAGTTCTTC. This chain uses TRBV27 with TRBJ2-1, with 12 bases identical to TRBD2. Per the germline V gene, CDR1 is MNHEY and CDR2 is SMNVEV (reference sequence). CDR3 length: 18 residues. The J segment lost 0 bases and the V segment lost 0 bases, leaving 3 bases of the junction unmatched.

The chain carries TRBV10-1 and TRBJ2-3, with D possibly being TRBD2 (6 bases). The CDR3 runs to 14 residues. V shed 10 bases and J shed 2 bases, with 16 bases lying between them. In germline, CDR1 is WNHNN, CDR2 SYGVQD (reference sequence). CDR3 amino acids: CANLGRGSTDTQYF. The CDR3 DNA sequence: TGCGCCAACCTAGGGCGGGGCTCCACAGATACGCAGTATTTT.

The rearrangement uses TRBV11-2 and TRBJ1-2, with 9 bases matching TRBD1. The V segment lost 4 bases and the J segment 2 bases; nucleotides outside the gene matches: 5. This CDR3 region has 15 residues. The V gene's germline CDR1 is SGHAT and CDR2 FQNNGV. CDR3 protein: CASSSPGQGNYGYTF. The DNA of the CDR3 is TGTGCCAGCAGCTCTCCGGGACAGGGCAACTATGGCTACACCTTC.

The rearrangement joins TRBV11-3 to TRBJ2-2; 11 nucleotides line up with TRBD2. Germline V gives CDR1 SGHNT, CDR2 YENEEA. Trimming cost V 3 bases and J 6 bases; bases outside gene matches: 3. This CDR3 comprises 15 residues. CDR3: CASSFTLAGAGELFF. The CDR3 nucleotides read TGTGCCAGCAGCTTCACACTAGCGGGAGCCGGGGAGCTGTTTTTT.